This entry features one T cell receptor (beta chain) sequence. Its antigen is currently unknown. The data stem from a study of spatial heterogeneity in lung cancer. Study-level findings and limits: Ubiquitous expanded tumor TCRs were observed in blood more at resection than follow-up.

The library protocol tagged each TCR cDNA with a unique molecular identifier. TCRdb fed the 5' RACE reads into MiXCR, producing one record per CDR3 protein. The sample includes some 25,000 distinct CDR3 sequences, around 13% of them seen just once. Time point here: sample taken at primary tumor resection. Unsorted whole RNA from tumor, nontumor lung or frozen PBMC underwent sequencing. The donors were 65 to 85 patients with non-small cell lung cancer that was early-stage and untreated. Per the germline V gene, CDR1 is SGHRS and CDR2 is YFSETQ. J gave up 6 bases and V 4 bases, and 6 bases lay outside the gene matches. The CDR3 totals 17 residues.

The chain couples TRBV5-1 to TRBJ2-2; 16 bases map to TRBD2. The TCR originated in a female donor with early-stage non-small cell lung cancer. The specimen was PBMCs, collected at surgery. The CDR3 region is CASSPGLAGGIAGELFF. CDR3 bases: TGCGCCAGCAGCCCGGGACTAGCGGGAGGGATCGCCGGGGAGCTGTTTTTT.